A selection of T cell receptor beta chains follows, all from one sample in a study of shared clonotypes between healthy human individuals. The assay was immunoSEQ multiplex PCR, and TCRdb's table has in-frame clones only and misses some. The sample yields roughly 2,000,000 clones, about 95% seen once. Sequencing was done on a sample of naive CD8+ T cells sorted from blood. These receptors were taken from a man aged 18 to 30 in good health. CDR3s include the opening cysteine and the closing phenylalanine or tryptophan. Each record gives: J gene, V gene, CDR3 protein.

>TRBJ2-7|TRBV4-1
CASSHSSGGSYEQYF
>TRBJ1-2|TRBV29-1
CSVESGEKYGYTF
>TRBJ1-6|TRBV6-5
CATSYPPLHF
>TRBJ2-7|TRBV27
CASSPWAGGPYYEQYF
>TRBJ2-7|TRBV7-3
CASSLLAAPSYEQYF
>TRBJ1-1|TRBV7-9
CASSPDRSKTEAFF
>TRBJ1-2|TRBV5-8
CASSLDDYGYTF
>TRBJ2-2|TRBV5-1
CASSLVTSGPRGELFF
>TRBJ1-1|TRBV27
CASSFGQITEAFF
>TRBJ2-7|TRBV7-9
CASSSPRGASGSYEQYF
>TRBJ2-1|TRBV6-5
CASSYSNKNEQFF
>TRBJ2-7|TRBV5-1
CASSLGGQDYEQYF
>TRBJ2-1|TRBV5-6
CASSLGQAYNEQFF
>TRBJ2-7|TRBV7-3
CASSHLFVEQYF
>TRBJ1-3|TRBV4-3
CASSLLSVTSGNTIYF
>TRBJ2-1|TRBV10-2
CASSGPREAYNEQFF
>TRBJ2-7|TRBV7-9
CASSLGLNYEQYF
>TRBJ2-7|TRBV5-4
CASSLDGTYEQYF
>TRBJ2-5|TRBV5-1
CASSLEGGTQETQYF
>TRBJ1-6|TRBV6-5
CASRFGGGLSSPLHF
>TRBJ1-1|TRBV27
CASSSLGGSTEAFF
>TRBJ2-3|TRBV7-9
CASRAMDRHTDTQYF
>TRBJ2-7|TRBV29-1
CSVHRSGEQYF
>TRBJ1-5|TRBV28
CASSLRRGNQPQHF
>TRBJ2-3|TRBV5-1
CASSLWARDTQYF
>TRBJ1-1|TRBV6-1
CASSEAGTRNTEAFF
>TRBJ2-7|TRBV9
CASSPNGRGGEQYF
>TRBJ2-1|TRBV7-6
CASSLGENEQFF
>TRBJ2-5|TRBV5-6
CASTLGGVETQYF
>TRBJ1-2|TRBV7-9
CASSLVGFRSSNYGYTF
>TRBJ1-1|TRBV7-9
CASSPPRGLNTEAFF
>TRBJ1-1|TRBV29-1
CSVRGTEAFF
>TRBJ1-2|TRBV28
CASTGLVGPHYGYTF
>TRBJ2-1|TRBV27
CASRGQVNVDEQFF
>TRBJ1-1|TRBV7-9
CASSQSQGENTEAFF
>TRBJ2-2|TRBV4-1
CASSQGWGLNTGELFF
>TRBJ2-1|TRBV27
CASGQGTKLTNEQFF
>TRBJ1-2|TRBV10-3
CAISDGTGEWYGYTF
>TRBJ2-7|TRBV4-3
CASSHRRGYEQYF
>TRBJ1-2|TRBV4-1
CASSQDMGHGYTF
>TRBJ2-1|TRBV5-1
CASSLEAGSHNEQFF
>TRBJ2-7|TRBV15
CATSKMGAPSDEQYF
>TRBJ1-2|TRBV27
CASSPGRGSYGYTF
>TRBJ1-1|TRBV10-3
CAIRDNSITEAFF
>TRBJ2-1|TRBV7-8
CASSLSEYNEQFF
>TRBJ2-7|TRBV13
CASSSFETGDGEQYF
>TRBJ1-1|TRBV6-6
CASTGTGGREAFF
>TRBJ1-5|TRBV28
CASSGGGVSNQPQHF
>TRBJ2-6|TRBV4-1
CASSHGTEGPGANVLTF
>TRBJ2-1|TRBV5-6
CASSSDLAPDEQFF
>TRBJ2-1|TRBV14
CASSQVPRAWHEQFF
>TRBJ1-6|TRBV5-4
CASSHSVTEGVLHF
>TRBJ2-7|TRBV5-6
CASSLSRELSYEQYF
>TRBJ2-3|TRBV14
CASSQGAMSTDTQYF
>TRBJ1-3|TRBV30
CAWSGLMTDSTGNTIYF
>TRBJ2-3|TRBV5-5
CASSATSAYTDTQYF
>TRBJ1-2|TRBV4-1
CASSLKAGGLAGYTF
>TRBJ1-1|TRBV6-1
CASSPVGTEAFF